This TCR beta chain came from a study of a mutant IDH1 vaccine in newly diagnosed glioma. Study context: Patients had received radiotherapy, temozolomide, or both previously, most receiving both.

Findings and limits, study-wide: Detectable vaccine-induced immune responses arose in approximately 93% of patients.

The sample's time point: week 5, during vaccination. Every single dose of the vaccine, 300 ug of mutant IDH1 20-mer peptide, came with topical imiquimod. The CDR3 runs 12 residues. V lost 6 bases and J lost 6; bases outside the gene matches: 4. Germline V gives CDR1 SGHDT, CDR2 YYEEEE. As regards this clone: Its antigen is undetermined.

The repertoire was sequenced with immunoSEQ multiplex PCR; TCRdb's copy has only in-frame clones and lacks some. The sample lists around 56,000 clones; 82% were seen once. The receptor was derived from a woman aged 18-29 years with glioma. Some clones in this sample may be carry-over from other donors' samples. Sequences were derived from PBMCs, sampled from a glioma patient whose treatment included an IDH1 peptide vaccine. The J gene is TRBJ2-7, the V gene TRBV5-6, with 9 positions matching TRBD1. The DNA of the CDR3 is TGTGCCAGCACCTACAGGGGGCGCGAGCAGTACTTC. Translating gives CASTYRGREQYF.